The rows below give T cell receptor beta chains drawn from one sample of a study of spatial heterogeneity in lung cancer. TCRdb reprocessed the 5' RACE reads via MiXCR and lists one record per CDR3 protein. This sample has roughly 72,000 distinct CDR3 sequences; less than 9.5% occur once, and the top ten carry 1.5% to 2%. The starting material was PBMCs, obtained at follow-up. The receptors stem from a female donor with early-stage non-small cell lung cancer. Each CDR3 is given with its conserved first and last residue. D genes are given only for firm matches. Clone size is shown for a subset of rows, as once, few, many or a class of expanded clone.

>many|NA|TRBJ2-7|TRBV5-1
TGCGCCAGCAGCTTGGCAGGGAACTCCTACGAGCAGTACTTC
CASSLAGNSYEQYF
>NA|NA|TRBJ2-3|TRBV7-2
TGTGCCAGCAGCTTAGTCCACATGGGTTTCCCAGATACGCAGTATTTT
CASSLVHMGFPDTQYF
>many|NA|TRBJ2-5|TRBV20-1
TGCAGTGCTAGAGATTCTGAGACCCAGTACTTC
CSARDSETQYF
>many|TRBD2|TRBJ2-3|TRBV5-4
TGTGCCAGCAGCTTGGCGGGAGGGAGGACAGATACGCAGTATTTT
CASSLAGGRTDTQYF
>NA|TRBD2|TRBJ2-1|TRBV7-3
TGTGCCAGCAGCCCAACTAGCGGAGCCCCCTACAATGAGCAGTTCTTC
CASSPTSGAPYNEQFF
>few|TRBD1|TRBJ1-6|TRBV20-1
TGCAGTGCTAGGCGACAGGGGGCTTGGAATTCACCCCTCCACTTT
CSARRQGAWNSPLHF
>many|NA|TRBJ2-7|TRBV5-6
TGTGCCAGCAGTCCCGGGACTTTCTCCTACGAGCAGTACTTC
CASSPGTFSYEQYF
>many|NA|TRBJ1-2|TRBV10-3
TGTGCCATCAGATTCGGTAGGGGAGCTAACTATGGCTACACCTTC
CAIRFGRGANYGYTF
>many|NA|TRBJ2-7|TRBV28
TGTGCCAGCAGTTCCTCCGGGACTCCTCTCTACGAGCAGTACTTC
CASSSSGTPLYEQYF
>NA|NA|TRBJ2-6|TRBV19
TGTGCCAGTAACAAAATCTCGGTGTCTGGGGTCAACGTCCTGACTTTC
CASNKISVSGVNVLTF
>once|TRBD2|TRBJ2-1|TRBV20-1
TGCAGTGCTAGAGGGGGAGGCTCTAGCGGGATTATGCAGTTCTTC
CSARGGGSSGIMQFF
>NA|TRBD1|TRBJ1-1|TRBV4-1
TGCGCCAGCAGCCAAGCGGTTGTAGACAGGGGGAACACTGAAGCTTTCTTT
CASSQAVVDRGNTEAFF
>many|NA|TRBJ2-1|TRBV3-1
TGTGCCAGCAGCCAAGATCCGAGGCTTGTGGGCTCTGGGCAGTTCTTC
CASSQDPRLVGSGQFF
>NA|NA|TRBJ1-1|TRBV20-1
TGCAGTGCTAGCAGGCAGGGTGACACTGAAGCTTTCTTT
CSASRQGDTEAFF
>many|NA|TRBJ2-3|TRBV5-1
TGCGCCAGCAGCGGGGATCTAGGGACGGGAGCTCATACGCAGTATTTT
CASSGDLGTGAHTQYF
>many|TRBD1|TRBJ2-2|TRBV10-3
TGTGCCATCAGTGGAGACAGGGATCGTATGAACACCGGGGAGCTGTTTTTT
CAISGDRDRMNTGELFF
>NA|TRBD1|TRBJ2-7|TRBV5-8
TGTGCCAGCAGCCGGGACAGGGAGAACGAGCAGTACTTC
CASSRDRENEQYF
>few|TRBD2|TRBJ2-2|TRBV20-1
TGCAGTGCTAGAGATGGGGTAGCGGGCGGGGAGCTGTTTTTT
CSARDGVAGGELFF
>many|NA|TRBJ2-2|TRBV24-1
TGTGCCACCAGTGATTTTTACGGGGAGCTGTTTTTT
CATSDFYGELFF
>NA|NA|TRBJ2-1|TRBV7-2
TGTGCCAGCAGCCCCCCATCGAGCTCCTACAATGAGCAGTTCTTC
CASSPPSSSYNEQFF
>many|NA|TRBJ2-2|TRBV7-7
TGTGCTAGCGGATTCGCCGGGGAGCTGTTTTTT
CASGFAGELFF
>few|NA|TRBJ2-1|TRBV20-1
TGCAGTGCCCCGTACAATGAGCAGTTCTTC
CSAPYNEQFF
>many|NA|TRBJ1-3|TRBV5-1
TGCGCCAGCAGCTTGTCTCAGGGGACTTCTGGAAACACCATATATTTT
CASSLSQGTSGNTIYF
>many|NA|TRBJ2-2|TRBV11-2
TGTGCCAGCAGCTTAGACAGGGTGAACACCGGGGAGCTGTTTTTT
CASSLDRVNTGELFF
>many|NA|TRBJ2-5|TRBV5-1
TGCGCCAGCAGCCAGCTCAGGGTGATAGAGACCCAGTACTTC
CASSQLRVIETQYF
>many|TRBD2|TRBJ2-2|TRBV20-1
TGCAGTGCCGCACCTTATCCCGGCCTAGCGGGGTTCACCGGGGAGCTGTTTTTT
CSAAPYPGLAGFTGELFF
>many|NA|TRBJ2-5|TRBV7-3
TGTGCCAGCAGCCCAGGGCCCCAGGAGACCCAGTACTTC
CASSPGPQETQYF
>many|NA|TRBJ2-6|TRBV28
TGTGCCAGCACGAAAGGGGTCTCTGGGGCCAACGTCCTGACTTTC
CASTKGVSGANVLTF
>many|NA|TRBJ2-3|TRBV7-3
TGTGCCAGCAGCACCTCACTAGTTGATACGCAGTATTTT
CASSTSLVDTQYF
>NA|NA|TRBJ2-1|TRBV20-1
TGCAGTGCTAAATTGTTGAGAGACAATGAGCAGTTCTTC
CSAKLLRDNEQFF
>many|TRBD2|TRBJ2-7|TRBV29-1
TGCAGCGTTGATCGGACTAGCGGTGAGCAGTACTTC
CSVDRTSGEQYF
>few|NA|TRBJ2-7|TRBV13
TGTGCCAGCACCTTCAGGCCGGGGACACCGCAGTACTTC
CASTFRPGTPQYF
>many|NA|TRBJ2-3|TRBV5-4
TGTGCCAGCAGCTTGGACTTAGGGGATGACACAGATACGCAGTATTTT
CASSLDLGDDTDTQYF
>many|NA|TRBJ2-1|TRBV3-1
TGTGCCAGCAGCCAAGGGCCCCCCGCCCGACTTGTCAATGAGCAGTTCTTC
CASSQGPPARLVNEQFF
>NA|NA|TRBJ2-5|TRBV19
TGTGCCAGTAGTATAGACACGGCACAAGAGACCCAGTACTTC
CASSIDTAQETQYF
>few|TRBD2|TRBJ2-2|TRBV6-5
TGTGCCAGCTCGGGACTAGTCAACACCGGGGAGCTGTTTTTT
CASSGLVNTGELFF
>NA|NA|TRBJ2-5|TRBV18
TGTGCCAGCTCACCGCCCGAAGGTGACGGGAAGACCCAGTACTTC
CASSPPEGDGKTQYF
>NA|TRBD1|TRBJ1-4|TRBV28
TGTGCCAGCAAGGTGGGACAGGGTTTTGAAAAACTGTTTTTT
CASKVGQGFEKLFF
>few|TRBD1|TRBJ1-2|TRBV6-5
TGTGCCAGCAGTTACTCCGTGACAGGGGGGAACTATGGCTACACCTTC
CASSYSVTGGNYGYTF
>many|NA|TRBJ2-3|TRBV20-1
TGCAGTGCTAGAGATACTGGGGGACCACGGGGAGATACGCAGTATTTT
CSARDTGGPRGDTQYF
>NA|NA|TRBJ1-2|TRBV20-1
TGCAGTGCTAGCCATCAGGAGAGGGAGGGCTACACCTTC
CSASHQEREGYTF
>many|NA|TRBJ2-1|TRBV6-6
TGTGCCAGCAGCAGCGCCCCGAACAATGAGCAGTTCTTC
CASSSAPNNEQFF
>NA|NA|TRBJ2-1|TRBV12-3/TRBV12-4
TGTGCCAGCAGTCTACAGGGACTCGTTACCTACAATGAGCAGTTCTTC
CASSLQGLVTYNEQFF